This T cell receptor beta chain is from a study of cytomegalovirus exposure and HLA in healthy donors. Findings and limits, study-wide: Later analysis associated a missense DCLRE1C variant with TCR beta V- and J-gene trimming. Judged likely to be a sequencing artifact was a cluster of highly shared sequence variants. Immune exposure was documented only through CMV serostatus. Some TCR beta chains (about 170 of them) were listed as cytomegalovirus-associated.

As to this clone: Its antigen is as yet unknown.

Trimming left V 6 bases short and J 0 bases short, with 12 bases between. The CDR3 contains 15 residues. The germline V gene has CDR1 MNHEY and CDR2 SVGAGI. PCR primers comprised 60 Vbeta and 13 Jbeta primers. TCRdb's copy holds only in-frame clones and misses some; the assay was immunoSEQ multiplex PCR. The sample contains approximately 170,000 clones, over 60% of which appear only once. This receptor was obtained from a girl between 5 and 17 years old in good health and CMV-seronegative. The V gene is TRBV6-5, the J gene TRBJ2-1, with a weak D call TRBD1 (5 bases). Sequenced material: PBMCs. The CDR3 DNA reads TGTGCCAGCAGCCACGATAGGGGCTCCTACAATGAGCAGTTCTTC. It specifies CASSHDRGSYNEQFF.